These 18 T cell receptor beta chains were sequenced from one sample in a study of shared clonotypes between healthy human individuals. Produced via immunoSEQ multiplex PCR; TCRdb's table is partial and in-frame only. The repertoire holds around 990,000 clones, with approximately 75% as singletons. Sample: memory CD4+ T cells from PBMCs. Subset denoted: CD45RA-negative fraction. These receptors came from a man aged 18 to 35 in good health. Some clones in this sample may be carry-over from other donors' samples.

V gene TRBV5-6 combines with J gene TRBJ2-1, with a tentative D call TRBD2 (5 bases). This CDR3 comprises 14 residues. Trimming took off 4 bases at V and 0 bases at J, with 8 bases between the two ends. CDR1 and CDR2 (germline): SGHDT, YYEEEE. CDR3 protein: CASSPGSSYNEQFF. The CDR3 DNA reads TGTGCCAGCAGCCCGGGGTCCTCCTACAATGAGCAGTTCTTC. The full variable domain, completed using reference TRBV5-6 and TRBJ2-1, is DAGVTQSPTHLIKTRGQQVTLRCSPKSGHDTVSWYQQALGQGPQFIFQYYEEEERQRGNFPDRFSGHQFPNYSSELNVNALLLGDSALYLCASSPGSSYNEQFFGPGTRLTVL.

The CDR3 DNA reads TGTGCCAGCAGCGTAGTACCGGGCGGCGAGCAGTTCTTC. It codes for CASSVVPGGEQFF. The rearrangement joins TRBV9 to TRBJ2-1, with unresolved D. The CDR3 length is 13 residues. The V end lost 0 bases, the J end lost 10 bases, and 11 bases lay between the germline ends. Germline V gene lookup returns CDR1 SGDLS and CDR2 YYNGEE.

This clone came up once. CDR3 nucleotides: TGTGCCAGCAGTAGGTTCGACAGGGGGCCCACTGAAGCTTTCTTT. Translated, it gives CASSRFDRGPTEAFF. The J gene is TRBJ1-1, the V gene TRBV27; 10 bases map to TRBD1. The V gene's germline CDR1 is MNHEY and CDR2 SMNVEV (reference sequence). This CDR3 contains 15 residues. V was clipped by 5 bases and J by 4 bases; unmatched bases: 7.

This chain links TRBV27 with TRBJ2-5; D is perhaps TRBD2 (5 bases). This CDR3 comprises 16 residues. With 6 bases removed from V and 4 bases from J, the gap between germline ends came to 21 bases. CDR1 and CDR2 (germline): MNHEY, SMNVEV (reference sequence). CDR3 nucleotide sequence: TGTGCCAGCAGCCCCTCCGGACTCCGAGGCCTAGAGACCCAGTACTTC. It specifies CASSPSGLRGLETQYF.

This clone was seen more than once but under ten times. The V gene is TRBV7-2, the J gene TRBJ2-3, with unresolved D. Trimming stripped 5 bases from V and 2 bases from J, with 14 bases between. Germline loops: CDR1 SGHTA, CDR2 FQGNSA. The CDR3 contains 15 residues. The CDR3 sequence: CASSKQDLPTDTQYF. CDR3 nucleotides: TGTGCCAGCAGCAAGCAGGACCTCCCCACAGATACGCAGTATTTT.

The chain joins TRBV2 to TRBJ2-2, with 12 bases lining up with TRBD2. This CDR3 has 18 residues. The germline V gene encodes CDR1 SNHLY and CDR2 FYNNEI. Losses at the gene ends were 8 bases for V and 4 bases for J; bases not matched to a gene: 14. The CDR3 reads CASRGGSGLAGLTGELFF. In nucleotides, the CDR3 is TGTGCCAGCCGAGGGGGTAGCGGACTAGCGGGACTCACCGGGGAGCTGTTTTTT.

CDR3 residues: CASSYTRQGKGSPLHF. The CDR3 bases are TGTGCCAGCAGTTACACCAGACAGGGAAAAGGTTCACCCCTCCACTTT. This chain joins TRBV6-5 and TRBJ1-6; 7 bases are shared with TRBD1. Trimming at V came to 2 bases and at J to 9 bases, leaving 10 bases not matched to a gene. The length of the CDR3 is 16 residues. Germline CDR1 is MNHEY and CDR2 is SVGAGI.

The gene calls are TRBV7-8 and TRBJ2-6; 9 bases are shared with TRBD1. Germline loops: CDR1 SGHVS, CDR2 FQNEAQ. The CDR3 sequence is 20 residues long. V dropped 0 bases and J dropped 0; count of bases not matched to a gene: 9. CDR3 bases: TGTGCCAGCAGCTTAGCGGACAGGGGTTGGGCTTACTCTGGGGCCAACGTCCTGACTTTC. Its translation: CASSLADRGWAYSGANVLTF.

The V gene is TRBV28, the J gene TRBJ1-2, with 7 bases fitting TRBD1. V was pared by 7 bases and J by 5 bases, with 13 bases of the junction left unmatched. Germline loops: CDR1 MDHEN, CDR2 SYDVKM. CDR3 length: 15 amino acids. CDR3 sequence (DNA): TGTGCCAGCAATGACAGGGACCCCTCTCGGTATGGCTACACCTTC. It encodes CASNDRDPSRYGYTF.

The chain couples TRBV18 to TRBJ2-3; D gene ambiguous. There are 13 residues in the CDR3. The V gene lost 4 bases and the J gene lost 5 bases, with 10 bases spanning the gap. Per the germline V gene, CDR1 is KGHSH and CDR2 is LQKENI. The CDR3 spells CASSRSREDTQYF. CDR3 DNA: TGTGCCAGCTCACGTTCTAGAGAAGATACGCAGTATTTT.

J is TRBJ2-5 and V is TRBV29-1; D gene unclear. Looked up from germline, CDR1 is SQVTM and CDR2 is ANQGSEA. This CDR3 has 11 amino acids. V gave up 7 bases and J gave up 2 bases, with 8 bases separating them. CDR3 sequence (DNA): TGCAGCGGGACGGTGCAAGAGACCCAGTACTTC. Its translation is CSGTVQETQYF. Looking up the rest from reference TRBV29-1 and TRBJ2-5 gives the full variable domain: SAVISQKPSRDICQRGTSLTIQCQVDSQVTMMFWYRQQPGQSLTLIATANQGSEATYESGFVIDKFPISRPNLTFSTLTVSNMSPEDSSIYLCSGTVQETQYFGPGTRLLVL.

V is TRBV25-1 and J is TRBJ2-5; possible D gene TRBD2, 5 bases. The CDR3 spans 13 residues. Germline CDR1 reads MGHDK; CDR2 reads SYGVNS. Trimming left V 2 bases short and J 4 bases short, with 8 bases between. The DNA of the CDR3 is TGTGCCAGCAGTGAACCGGGGAGAGAGACCCAGTACTTC. Protein product: CASSEPGRETQYF.

The chain links TRBV15 to TRBJ2-2; 12 bases fit TRBD1. V dropped 1 base and J dropped 6; count of bases not matched to a gene: 9. The CDR3 extends over 18 amino acids. Germline CDR1 is LNHNV and CDR2 is YYDKDF (reference sequence). The CDR3 coding sequence is TGTGCCACCAGCAGAGGGGACAGGGGGCGCGTCGGCGCCGGGGAGCTGTTTTTT. Translating it yields CATSRGDRGRVGAGELFF.

The chain employs TRBV30 and TRBJ2-7, with D perhaps TRBD2 (6 bases). Germline V lookup: CDR1 GTSNPN, CDR2 SVGIG (reference sequence). The CDR3 totals 14 residues. The V and J ends lost 2 bases and 2 bases respectively, with 13 bases between them. CDR3 loop: CAWSQEWGAYEQYF. CDR3 nucleotide sequence: TGTGCCTGGAGTCAGGAGTGGGGGGCCTACGAGCAGTACTTC.

This clone turned up a few times. The rearrangement uses TRBV7-3 and TRBJ1-2, with TRBD1 matching over 8 bases. CDR1 and CDR2 from the germline V gene are SGHTA and FQGTGA. V lost 3 bases to trimming and J lost 4 bases; unmatched junction nucleotides: 4. This CDR3 has 14 amino acids. The CDR3 DNA reads as TGTGCCAGCAGCTTCACAGGGGGTCTCTATGGCTACACCTTC. Its protein is CASSFTGGLYGYTF. Filled out from reference TRBV7-3 and TRBJ1-2, the complete variable domain reads GAGVSQTPSNKVTEKGKYVELRCDPISGHTALYWYRQSLGQGPEFLIYFQGTGAADDSGLPNDRFFAVRPEGSVSTLKIQRTERGDSAVYLCASSFTGGLYGYTFGSGTRLTVV.

The chain joins TRBV18 to TRBJ2-7, with D possibly matching TRBD2 (5 bases). V lost 3 bases and J 6 bases, leaving 15 bases between the germline ends. Germline-derived CDR1 and CDR2 are KGHSH and LQKENI. This CDR3 has 14 residues. CDR3 in DNA: TGTGCCAGCTCACCGAGCGGAGCCCTACTCGAGCAGTACTTC. Its translation: CASSPSGALLEQYF.

This clone has a single count. The V gene is TRBV12-2, the J gene TRBJ2-5; the table's D call TRBD2 went unverified against the DNA. TRBV12-2 is described as a pseudogene. This CDR3 has 18 amino acids. Here the CDR3 DNA reads TGTGCAAGTCGCTTAGTCTATAGCGGTTATAATACGGGGGAGACCCAGTACTTC. It codes for CASRLVYSGYNTGETQYF.

Comment on this clone: The sample holds other DNA sequences that translate to the same CDR3. The chain couples TRBV6-5 to TRBJ1-2; D call uncertain. V was shortened by 2 bases and J by 2 bases, with 6 bases between the two germline ends. This CDR3 spans 13 amino acids. The V gene's germline CDR1 is MNHEY and CDR2 SVGAGI. The CDR3 DNA is TGTGCCAGCAGTTACCTGGGGAACTATGGCTACACCTTC. Translated: CASSYLGNYGYTF.